The rows below give T cell receptor beta chains drawn from one sample of a study of cytomegalovirus exposure and HLA in healthy donors. The data were produced by immunoSEQ multiplex PCR, yet TCRdb's version contains in-frame clones alone and is incomplete. The data hold around 140,000 clones, with about 80% observed a single time. The sequencing sample was made of PBMCs. These receptors all stem from a man in his forties in good health and CMV-seronegative. The CDR3 runs from the conserved cysteine through the conserved F or W. Each record gives: D gene, V gene, clone size, J gene, CDR3 protein, CDR3 DNA. The D gene is left open where the match is weak. The size of a clone is reported for some rows only, either as once, few or many, or as a class for expanded clones.

D gene: NA
V gene: TRBV5-1
clone size: once
J gene: TRBJ1-1
CDR3 protein: CASSYQGSTEAFF
CDR3 DNA: TGCGCCAGCAGTTACCAGGGATCCACTGAAGCTTTCTTT

D gene: NA
V gene: TRBV7-2
clone size: NA
J gene: TRBJ1-1
CDR3 protein: CASIWRGTEAFF
CDR3 DNA: TGTGCCAGCATCTGGAGGGGCACTGAAGCTTTCTTT

D gene: NA
V gene: TRBV5-1
clone size: NA
J gene: TRBJ2-5
CDR3 protein: CASSTVLETQYF
CDR3 DNA: TGCGCCAGCAGCACAGTTTTGGAGACCCAGTACTTC

D gene: NA
V gene: TRBV28
clone size: few
J gene: TRBJ1-1
CDR3 protein: CASSTPGKMNTEAFF
CDR3 DNA: TGTGCCAGCTCTACCCCAGGCAAGATGAACACTGAAGCTTTCTTT

D gene: NA
V gene: TRBV19
clone size: NA
J gene: TRBJ1-1
CDR3 protein: CASSIGGEEKAFF
CDR3 DNA: TGTGCCAGTAGTATTGGCGGTGAGGAAAAAGCTTTCTTT

D gene: NA
V gene: TRBV7-2
clone size: NA
J gene: TRBJ2-4
CDR3 protein: CASSLVLGGTKNIQYF
CDR3 DNA: TGTGCCAGCAGCTTAGTCCTCGGGGGTACCAAAAACATTCAGTACTTC

D gene: TRBD1
V gene: TRBV19
clone size: NA
J gene: TRBJ1-2
CDR3 protein: CASSMEDRFYGYTF
CDR3 DNA: TGTGCCAGTAGTATGGAGGACAGGTTCTATGGCTACACCTTC

D gene: NA
V gene: TRBV6-5
clone size: once
J gene: TRBJ2-5
CDR3 protein: CASRETGKRETQYF
CDR3 DNA: TGTGCCAGCAGAGAGACAGGCAAGAGGGAGACCCAGTACTTC

D gene: NA
V gene: TRBV5-6
clone size: few
J gene: TRBJ2-3
CDR3 protein: CASDYLGRNTDTQYF
CDR3 DNA: TGTGCCAGCGATTATTTGGGGAGAAACACAGATACGCAGTATTTT

D gene: NA
V gene: TRBV7-9
clone size: NA
J gene: TRBJ2-3
CDR3 protein: CASSPPQGLSADTQYF
CDR3 DNA: TGTGCCAGCAGCCCCCCCCAGGGACTCAGCGCAGATACGCAGTATTTT

D gene: NA
V gene: TRBV27
clone size: NA
J gene: TRBJ1-4
CDR3 protein: CASSISSTGFPNEKLFF
CDR3 DNA: TGTGCCAGCAGTATCTCCTCCACAGGGTTCCCTAATGAAAAACTGTTTTTT

D gene: TRBD1
V gene: TRBV18
clone size: NA
J gene: TRBJ1-3
CDR3 protein: CASSPVRQGFPSGNTIYF
CDR3 DNA: TGTGCCAGCTCACCGGTACGACAGGGGTTCCCCTCTGGAAACACCATATATTTT

D gene: NA
V gene: TRBV27
clone size: once
J gene: TRBJ1-5
CDR3 protein: CASSLGASTNQPQHF
CDR3 DNA: TGTGCCAGCAGTTTAGGGGCCAGTACTAATCAGCCCCAGCATTTT

D gene: TRBD1
V gene: TRBV6-5
clone size: NA
J gene: TRBJ1-1
CDR3 protein: CASSQTGGLDTEAFF
CDR3 DNA: TGTGCCAGCAGTCAAACAGGGGGCTTGGACACTGAAGCTTTCTTT

D gene: TRBD1
V gene: TRBV6-6
clone size: few
J gene: TRBJ2-7
CDR3 protein: CASLDRGRYEQYF
CDR3 DNA: TGTGCCAGCCTCGACAGGGGACGCTACGAGCAGTACTTC

D gene: TRBD1
V gene: TRBV9
clone size: NA
J gene: TRBJ2-3
CDR3 protein: CASSPEFGQGALILTDTQYF
CDR3 DNA: TGTGCCAGCAGCCCAGAGTTCGGGCAGGGGGCGCTTATCCTCACAGATACGCAGTATTTT

D gene: NA
V gene: TRBV2
clone size: NA
J gene: TRBJ1-1
CDR3 protein: CASSELPNTEAFF
CDR3 DNA: TGTGCCAGCAGTGAACTTCCGAACACCGAAGCTTTCTTT

D gene: TRBD2
V gene: TRBV9
clone size: NA
J gene: TRBJ2-2
CDR3 protein: CASSVAAGGQATGELFF
CDR3 DNA: TGTGCCAGCAGCGTCGCAGCGGGGGGGCAGGCCACCGGGGAGCTGTTTTTT

D gene: NA
V gene: TRBV7-9
clone size: NA
J gene: TRBJ2-5
CDR3 protein: CASSLTGAGGETQYF
CDR3 DNA: TGTGCCAGCAGCTTAACCGGGGCCGGGGGTGAGACCCAGTACTTC